The 11 T cell receptor beta chains below all came from one sample that was sequenced in a study of T cells after yellow fever vaccination. TCRdb analysed the 5' RACE reads with MiXCR anew, one entry per CDR3 protein. The sample shows 200,000 to 300,000 distinct CDR3 sequences, less than 7.5% of them seen only once. The material was CD4+ T cells sorted from PBMCs, obtained on the day of the yellow fever booster vaccination. These receptors originate from a young man who received the YFV17D yellow fever vaccine.

The gene calls are TRBV19 and TRBJ2-2; D gene unclear. Looked up from germline, CDR1 is LNHDA and CDR2 is SQIVND (reference sequence). V was clipped by 0 bases and J by 0 bases, with 5 bases between them. The CDR3 runs to 15 residues. CDR3 loop: CASSIETPNTGELFF. DNA of the CDR3: TGTGCCAGTAGTATAGAGACACCGAACACCGGGGAGCTGTTTTTT.

This clonotype was found a few times. The V gene is TRBV11-2, the J gene TRBJ1-5, with 9 bases fitting TRBD1. Germline V gene lookup returns CDR1 SGHAT and CDR2 FQNNGV. The CDR3 is 16 amino acids. Trimming removed 6 bases from V and 0 bases from J; junction bases left unmatched: 6. DNA for the CDR3: TGTGCCAGCAGTCCGGGACAGGGATATAGCAATCAGCCCCAGCATTTT. Its protein is CASSPGQGYSNQPQHF.

This clonotype was recorded at least ten times. V usage is TRBV2 and J usage is TRBJ1-2, with unresolved D. Germline V gene data show CDR1 as SNHLY and CDR2 as FYNNEI. Trimming cost V 4 bases and J 4 bases, with 10 bases left between them. This CDR3 contains 13 residues. The CDR3 DNA sequence: TGTGCCAGCAGTGCGGAGGCGGTCTATGGCTACACCTTC. Translated: CASSAEAVYGYTF.

This clonotype showed up just a few times. This chain connects TRBV7-2 to TRBJ2-3; D not certain. Germline loops: CDR1 SGHTA, CDR2 FQGNSA. This CDR3 spans 14 amino acids. V lost 4 bases, J lost 4 bases, and 12 bases lay in between. CDR3 in DNA: TGTGCCAGCAGCTACAAGCATTTGGCAGATACGCAGTATTTT. This sequence encodes CASSYKHLADTQYF.

This chain joins TRBV9 and TRBJ2-5, with D perhaps matching TRBD1 (6 bases). V lost 1 base, J lost 2 bases, and 12 bases lay in between. This CDR3 region has 15 residues. From germline, CDR1 is SGDLS and CDR2 YYNGEE. The CDR3: CASSVMSQGQETQYF. CDR3 bases: TGTGCCAGCAGCGTAATGAGCCAGGGGCAAGAGACCCAGTACTTC.

This clonotype has more than one count but fewer than ten. V usage is TRBV18 and J usage is TRBJ1-5; 10 bases are shared with TRBD1. Trimming removed 3 bases from V and 6 bases from J; junction bases left unmatched: 2. The CDR3 length is 14 residues. Germline CDR1 reads KGHSH; CDR2 reads LQKENI. The CDR3 nucleotides read TGTGCCAGCTCACCCGACAGGGGGCCTCAGCCCCAGCATTTT. Its translation: CASSPDRGPQPQHF.

This clonotype was seen at least ten times. This chain joins TRBV19 and TRBJ2-1; D gene uncertain. The CDR3 covers 16 residues. Germline V lookup: CDR1 LNHDA, CDR2 SQIVND (reference sequence). The V end lost 6 bases, the J end lost 1 base, and 16 bases lay between the germline ends. The CDR3 DNA follows: TGTGCCAGTAGCCCCAGCTCCGTCGAGTCCTACAATGAGCAGTTCTTC. Protein: CASSPSSVESYNEQFF.

The J gene is TRBJ2-3, the V gene TRBV19; 8 positions match TRBD1. Germline trimming cut 6 bases from V and 7 bases from J; bases unmatched to any gene: 9. Looked up from germline, CDR1 is LNHDA and CDR2 is SQIVND (reference sequence). The CDR3 consists of 14 residues. CDR3 bases: TGTGCCAGTAGGCGGACAGGGTCCGACTATACGCAGTATTTT. Its protein is CASRRTGSDYTQYF.

This clonotype was detected ten times or more. The CDR3 sequence is CASSYSVPQGTEAFF. The CDR3 region has the DNA TGTGCCAGCAGTTACTCAGTTCCTCAGGGGACTGAAGCTTTCTTT. The genes are TRBV6-2 or TRBV6-3 and TRBJ1-1; weak D call: TRBD1 (6 bases). V lost 0 bases and J 5 bases, leaving 13 bases between the germline ends. This CDR3 spans 15 amino acids. Germline V gene lookup returns CDR1 MNHEY and CDR2 SVGEGT.

J is TRBJ2-3 and V is TRBV5-8; D gene ambiguous. The CDR3 is made up of 11 amino acids. V was clipped by 7 bases and J by 7 bases, with 10 bases between them. CDR1 and CDR2 from the germline V gene are SGHTS and YDEGEE. CDR3 protein: CASSYINTQYF. The CDR3 DNA is TGTGCCAGCTCTTACATAAATACGCAGTATTTT.

There are many counts of this clonotype. The chain combines TRBV2 with TRBJ2-5; no definite D call. V was shortened by 6 bases and J by 1 base, with 9 bases between the two germline ends. The CDR3 is 13 residues long. Germline V gene data show CDR1 as SNHLY and CDR2 as FYNNEI. The CDR3 protein is CASRGQFQETQYF. DNA of the CDR3: TGTGCCAGCAGAGGCCAGTTCCAAGAGACCCAGTACTTC.